The 5 T cell receptor beta chains reported below all come from one sample, sequenced in a study of control samples from healthy donors and cancer patients. Libraries were prepared by immunoSEQ multiplex PCR; TCRdb keeps only in-frame clonotypes and omits some of them. The data show some 70,000 clones, more than 80% seen once. Specimen: blood. All receptors come from a man between 60 and 75 years old in good health.

CDR3 coding DNA: TGCACCAGCAGCCAAGGGGGGGGCTTAGCCAAAAACATTCAGTACTTC. It translates to CTSSQGGGLAKNIQYF. This rearrangement joins TRBV1 to TRBJ2-4; TRBD2, as called in the table, went unchecked against the DNA. TRBV1 is noted as a pseudogene. This CDR3 spans 16 amino acids.

This clone appeared a single time. This chain connects TRBV7-8 to TRBJ1-6; TRBD1 matches at 8 bases. The CDR3 spans 15 residues. The junction had 7 bases not matched to a gene; V was cut back by 5 bases and J by 7 bases. In germline, CDR1 is SGHVS, CDR2 FQNEAQ. As DNA, the CDR3 is TGTGCCAGCAGCGAGGACAGGGTTGGGAATTCACCCCTCCACTTT. Amino acid sequence: CASSEDRVGNSPLHF. Based on the CDR3 plus reference TRBV7-8 and TRBJ1-6, the full variable domain is GAGVSQSPRYKVAKRGQDVALRCDPISGHVSLFWYQQALGQGPEFLTYFQNEAQLDKSGLPSDRFFAERPEGSVSTLKIQRTQQEDSAVYLCASSEDRVGNSPLHFGNGTRLTVT.

This rearrangement joins TRBV19 to TRBJ2-6; D gene uncertain. This CDR3 has 18 residues. V lost 0 bases, J lost 0 bases, and 12 bases lay in between. Per the germline V gene, CDR1 is LNHDA and CDR2 is SQIVND (reference sequence). This CDR3 is CASSIDRFLSSGANVLTF. DNA of the CDR3: TGTGCCAGTAGTATAGATAGGTTTCTAAGCTCTGGGGCCAACGTCCTGACTTTC.

This chain connects TRBV4-1 to TRBJ2-4; tentatively, D is TRBD2 (6 bases). Trimming cost V 0 bases and J 6 bases, with 18 bases left between them. Per germline, CDR1 MGHRA and CDR2 YSYEKL. The length of the CDR3 is 17 residues. CDR3 sequence reads: CASSQEPPPREINIQYF. The CDR3 DNA follows: TGCGCCAGCAGCCAAGAGCCTCCTCCACGGGAGATAAACATTCAGTACTTC.

The V and J genes are TRBV6-4 and TRBJ2-1; D possibly corresponds to TRBD1 (5 bases). Germline V gene sequence: CDR1 MRHNA, CDR2 SNTAGT. This CDR3 is 15 amino acids long. Trimming took off 3 bases at V and 3 bases at J, with 12 bases between the two ends. DNA for the CDR3: TGTGCCAGCAGTGAAATTGCAGGGTTCTACAATGAGCAGTTCTTC. Its translation is CASSEIAGFYNEQFF.